This T cell receptor beta chain was obtained from a study of T-cell memory formation after mild COVID-19. Study-level points and caveats: Researchers found some responding clones in pre-infection memory, a sign that cross-reactive memory joined.

As concerns this clonotype: Its specificity is not known.

One entry per CDR3 protein results from TCRdb running MiXCR on the 5' RACE reads. The sample shows almost 350,000 distinct CDR3 sequences, 20% to 25% of them seen only once. This TCR was sampled from a young man who had mild COVID-19 (a few samples of this study predate the infection). Cell type and time point are not known. Sequencing used PBMCs or a T cell subset sorted from them (not recorded which).

The CDR3: CARSKDRRNTGELFF. The DNA for the CDR3 is TGTGCCAGAAGCAAGGACAGGCGGAACACCGGGGAGCTGTTTTTT. The chain joins TRBV5-3 to TRBJ2-2; 7 bases fit TRBD1. TRBV5-3 is an ORF; its function is uncertain. V was pared by 4 bases and J by 1 base, with 4 bases of the junction left unmatched. This CDR3 is built from 15 residues.